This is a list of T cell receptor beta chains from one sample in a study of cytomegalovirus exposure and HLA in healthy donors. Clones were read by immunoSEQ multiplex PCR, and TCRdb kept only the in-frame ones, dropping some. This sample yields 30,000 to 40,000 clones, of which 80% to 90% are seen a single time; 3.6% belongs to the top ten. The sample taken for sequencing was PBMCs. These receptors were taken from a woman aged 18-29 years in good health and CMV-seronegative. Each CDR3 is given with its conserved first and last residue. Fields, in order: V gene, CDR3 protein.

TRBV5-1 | CASSLAPTGGPYEQYF
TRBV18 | CASSTTGYNEQFF
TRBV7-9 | CASSRAPGDQPQHF
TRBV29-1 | CSVVERNEQFF
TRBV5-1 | CASQEGASGNTIYF
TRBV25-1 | CASSTSDRATNEKLFF
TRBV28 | CASSLGAEQFF
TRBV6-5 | CASSWTGQFPTGELFF
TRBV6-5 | CASSSRGEKLFF
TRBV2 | CASREQGVVQPQNF
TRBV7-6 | CASRPLWGISYEQYF
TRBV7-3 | CASSLGRADTGELFF
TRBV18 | CASSPSGTGNSYEQYF
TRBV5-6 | CASSFLSDYEQYF
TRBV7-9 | CASLPQGTYGYTF
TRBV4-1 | CASSQGLVGNTIYF
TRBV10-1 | CASSDGTGYNQPQNF
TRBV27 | CASSQILNQPQHF
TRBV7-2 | CASSDRDRWGKLFF
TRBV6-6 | CASSSTPGQTYEQYF
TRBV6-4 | CASSEAGGQETQYF
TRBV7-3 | CASSKYSGTDTQYF
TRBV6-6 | CATGGGGETQYF
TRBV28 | CASSLQRTGVNTIYF
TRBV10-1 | CASSPTGEAAQYF
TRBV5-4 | CASDDRDREASSPLHF
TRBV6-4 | CASSETSDAYEQYF
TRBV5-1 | CASSLVAGSSYEQYF
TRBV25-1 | CASIPTGSTDTQYF
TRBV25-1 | CASSVFESSYNEQFF
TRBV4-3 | CASSQRTSGGAGETQYF
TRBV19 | CATGWGTPNQPQHF
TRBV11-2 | CASSLGGGLGETQYF
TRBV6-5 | CASSYSAGSAQYF
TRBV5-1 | CASSPAGGYTEAFF
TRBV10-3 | CAIKRDPGRVEQYF
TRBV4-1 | CASSQEPVRKGAYNEQFF
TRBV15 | CATSREDSVQETQYF
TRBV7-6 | CASSLPERYNEQFF
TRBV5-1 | CASSLVGLAGAGDQETQYF
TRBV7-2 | CASSPWDRVETEAFF
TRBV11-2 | CASSFYSNTGELFF
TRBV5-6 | CASSTVITDTQYF
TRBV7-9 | CASSLEGGGGFEAFF
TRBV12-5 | CASGLNAGTGRGAFF
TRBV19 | CASSGGAGELFF
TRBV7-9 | CASSLPSAATLTDTQYF
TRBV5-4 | CASSLLAETQYF
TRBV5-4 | CASSPQGVFDYGYTF
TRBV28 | CASREEREGLYEQYF